The 10 T cell receptor beta chains reported below all come from one sample, sequenced in a study of CD8 T cells in ankylosing spondylitis. TCRdb ran MiXCR on the 5' RACE reads and lists one entry per CDR3 protein. The sample lists hundreds of thousands of distinct CDR3 sequences, 32% seen once, with about 4.2% in the top ten. Sequencing was performed on blood, either unsorted or a sorted T cell fraction (not recorded which). These receptors originate from a male donor with ankylosing spondylitis or in good health (not recorded which).

This clonotype was seen only a few times. The gene calls are TRBV12-3 or TRBV12-4 and TRBJ2-7; no reliable D call. V lost 5 bases to trimming and J lost 5 bases, with 19 bases between them. The length of the CDR3 is 15 residues. CDR3 bases: TGTGCCAGCAGTCCCCCTGGTCGTAGCCGCCACGAGCAGTACTTC. Amino acid sequence: CASSPPGRSRHEQYF.

V and J are TRBV11-1 and TRBJ2-1; the match to TRBD2 covers 9 bases. Germline CDR1 reads SGHAT; CDR2 reads FQDESV (reference sequence). The CDR3 contains 16 residues. V lost 5 bases, J lost 5 bases, and 10 bases stayed unmatched. CDR3 residues: CASSRLRGGLNNEQFF. DNA of the CDR3: TGTGCCAGCAGCCGCCTGCGGGGGGGACTTAACAATGAGCAGTTCTTC. The complete variable domain, with remaining parts taken from reference TRBV11-1 and TRBJ2-1, reads EAEVAQSPRYKITEKSQAVAFWCDPISGHATLYWYRQILGQGPELLVQFQDESVVDDSQLPKDRFSAERLKGVDSTLKIQPAELGDSAMYLCASSRLRGGLNNEQFFGPGTRLTVL.

The chain has TRBV4-1 and TRBJ2-2; 7 nucleotides line up with TRBD2. V shed 0 bases and J 0 bases; nucleotides not matched to a gene: 4. The CDR3 consists of 17 residues. Germline V gene data show CDR1 as MGHRA and CDR2 as YSYEKL. The CDR3 loop is CASSQDLAGANTGELFF. DNA of the CDR3: TGCGCCAGCAGCCAAGATTTGGCGGGGGCGAACACCGGGGAGCTGTTTTTT.

The genes are TRBV12-3 or TRBV12-4 and TRBJ2-1; D might be TRBD1 or TRBD2, each matching 6 bases. Trimming removed 6 bases at V and 2 bases at J, with 14 bases between. This CDR3 has 15 amino acids. CDR3 region: CASSLGGLTYNEQFF. CDR3 in DNA: TGTGCCAGCAGCCTGGGGGGCCTCACCTACAATGAGCAGTTCTTC.

In its sample, this clonotype was seen many times. The rearrangement joins TRBV12-3 or TRBV12-4 to TRBJ2-7; the D gene is possibly TRBD1 (6 bases). This CDR3 is 12 amino acids long. V was trimmed by 5 bases and J by 3 bases, leaving 8 bases between them. CDR3 in amino acids: CASSPGVYEQYF. CDR3 bases: TGTGCCAGCAGTCCAGGGGTCTACGAGCAGTACTTC.

The chain links TRBV29-1 to TRBJ2-2; D remains unclear. CDR1 is SQVTM and CDR2 is ANQGSEA in the germline V gene. V lost 1 base to trimming and J lost 6 bases, with 9 bases between them. CDR3 length: 13 amino acids. This CDR3 is CSVEGQAPGELFF. The CDR3 region has the DNA TGCAGCGTTGAAGGTCAAGCTCCCGGGGAGCTGTTTTTT.

The chain links TRBV5-8 to TRBJ2-7, with 7 bases identical to TRBD1. Losses at the gene ends were 4 bases for V and 6 bases for J; bases not matched to a gene: 13. Germline V gene data show CDR1 as SGHTS and CDR2 as YDEGEE. CDR3 size: 15 residues. The DNA of the CDR3 is TGTGCCAGCAGCAATACAGGGGTTGGTGTATCCGAGCAGTACTTC. Protein product: CASSNTGVGVSEQYF.

This clonotype has only a few counts. At one boundary the junction diverges from the germline segment, which might be a read error. The chain employs TRBV4-1 and TRBJ1-6; 7 positions match TRBD1. Per the germline V gene, CDR1 is MGHRA and CDR2 is YSYEKL. The CDR3 sequence is 19 residues long. As DNA, the CDR3 is TGCGCCAGCAGCGAAGATTGGGGACAGAGCGCCCGGACTTATTCACCCCTCCACTTT. Protein product: CASSEDWGQSARTYSPLHF.

Only a few counts were recorded for this clonotype. This chain connects TRBV27 to TRBJ2-1, with D perhaps matching TRBD1 (5 bases). This CDR3 contains 16 residues. Germline CDR1 is MNHEY and CDR2 is SMNVEV (reference sequence). V dropped 7 bases and J dropped 2 bases, with 18 bases sitting between them. The chain's CDR3 is CASTPLGQGTYNEQFF. As DNA, the CDR3 is TGTGCCAGCACTCCCCTAGGGCAGGGTACCTACAATGAGCAGTTCTTC.

This CDR3 is CASSYSRRASFRDTQYF. In DNA form, the CDR3 reads TGTGCCAGCAGTTACTCGCGCAGGGCGTCGTTCCGTGATACGCAGTATTTT. The chain couples TRBV6-5 to TRBJ2-3; tentatively, D is TRBD1 (5 bases). The CDR3 contains 17 residues. Germline assignment: CDR1 MNHEY and CDR2 SVGAGI. Trimming pared 0 bases from V and 6 bases from J, leaving 19 bases between.